The T cell receptor beta chain described here comes from a study of blood T cell repertoires in COVID-19 (dated by TCRdb to between 2020 and 2021). At the level of the whole study: The collaborator samples originated in the United States, Italy and Spain and spanned the acute and convalescent phases of COVID-19. The sample metadata nearly always contained a de-identified subject ID, COVID-19 status, age in years and sex. Where HLA class I and class II types were available, the types were taken from metadata supplied by the sample provider, not from assay-based typing. The repertoires were released in a freely available public database intended as a resource for research on the immune response to SARS-CoV-2. Deeply sampled blood TCRbeta repertoires from subjects exposed to, actively infected with, or recovered from COVID-19 were included in the dataset. The material from the prospective study consisted of cDNA or gDNA derived from T cells, B-cell-depleted T cells, or PBMCs. The samples were drawn from two sources: the first 160 participants of the ongoing ImmuneRACE study, and 950 to 1,500 subjects contributed by 6 global collaborators. General conclusions and limits of the study: How much clinical and demographic metadata was included differed by source and by participant, and the metadata was provided uncurated.

Samples from volunteer blood donors who had recovered from COVID-19 were contributed by a second Seattle source. Collaborating institutions collected whole blood in K2EDTA tubes following their own protocols. Collaborator samples were shipped for TCRbeta analysis as frozen whole blood, isolated PBMCs, or DNA extracted from either sample type. CDR1 and CDR2, per the germline V gene, are SGHVS and FQNEAQ. V drops 9 bases and J drops 0 bases, leaving 9 bases in between. Including cysteine and phenylalanine, the CDR3 has 13 amino acids. The entry retains the CDR3 DNA only, 39 bases that are in frame from base 1. Details on this clone: Its antigen is unknown. No base quality information exists; no much larger clone differs at one position.

TCRbeta CDR3 regions were amplified from genomic DNA by means of the immunoSEQ Assay, a bias-controlled multiplex PCR. As for the authors' bioinformatics: The number of nucleated cells in each sample was estimated from the amplification of reference gene primers within the assay. To quantify the absolute abundance of each unique TCRbeta CDR3 rearrangement, sequence reads were collapsed and filtered. Productive Simpson clonality was computed per sample as the square root of Simpson's diversity index over productive rearrangements. The table comes from immuneACCESS by way of TCRdb, which keeps in-frame sequences with V and J called. Part of the clones is missing from these tables; in studies checked, under half for an unresolved V gene and the rest for unknown reasons. The V and J calls and the clone size are those of that table, but D and trimming were determined from the DNA. This sample is represented by roughly 220,000 clones; 84% of them were singletons. The top ten clones comprise under 1.5% of the sample.

The sequence was collected from a woman aged 40 to 49 who had recovered from COVID-19. Material: peripheral blood. The chain is assembled from TRBV7-8 and TRBJ1-3; no D gene is confidently identified. CDR3 sequence: CASASGSGNTIYF. The sequenced DNA is TGTGCCAGTGCTTCAGGCTCTGGAAACACCATATATTTT. The reference TRBV7-8 and TRBJ1-3 proteins fill in what lies around the CDR3, so the full variable domain reads GAGVSQSPRYKVAKRGQDVALRCDPISGHVSLFWYQQALGQGPEFLTYFQNEAQLDKSGLPSDRFFAERPEGSVSTLKIQRTQQEDSAVYLCASASGSGNTIYFGEGSWLTVV.